A single sample is the source of the 10 T cell receptor beta chains below, sequenced in a study of OX40 agonist ivuxolimab in advanced cancers. The table came from immunoSEQ multiplex PCR; TCRdb's copy has only in-frame clones and leaves some out. The profile shows approximately 90,000 clones, 91% of them singletons. The sample consisted of CD4+ or CD8+ T cells sorted from blood, taken in a trial of the OX40 agonist ivuxolimab. These receptors were obtained from an adult with an advanced solid tumor such as melanoma, head and neck, liver or kidney cancer.

V is TRBV10-3 and J is TRBJ2-2; D is tentatively TRBD1 or TRBD2 (6 bases each). The CDR3 sequence is 16 residues long. CDR1 ENHRY and CDR2 SYGVKD come from the germline V gene. Trimming left V 7 bases short and J 4 bases short, with 19 bases between. The CDR3 region has the DNA TGTGCCATCACTCGGGGGCCGTCCGTCGTCACCGGGGAGCTGTTTTTT. Translated: CAITRGPSVVTGELFF.

The V call is TRBV28, the J call TRBJ1-2; tentative D call: TRBD1 (5 bases). The CDR3 extends over 15 amino acids. The V gene lost 4 bases and the J gene lost 3 bases, with 15 bases spanning the gap. The germline V gene encodes CDR1 MDHEN and CDR2 SYDVKM. The CDR3 reads CASSSRWDGHYGYTF. The CDR3 DNA follows: TGTGCCAGCAGTTCCCGGTGGGACGGCCACTATGGCTACACCTTC.

As DNA, the CDR3 is TGTGCCAGCAGCCAGACAGGGGTCGACGAAAAACTGTTTTTT. It translates to CASSQTGVDEKLFF. This chain joins TRBV4-2 and TRBJ1-4; 8 positions match TRBD1. The CDR3 is 14 residues long. Looked up from germline, CDR1 is LGHNA and CDR2 is YNFKEQ. J was trimmed by 8 bases and V by 3 bases; bases with no gene match: 5.

The chain carries TRBV11-2 and TRBJ2-5; the D gene could be TRBD1 or TRBD2 (5 bases each). This CDR3 has 15 residues. Trimming removed 5 bases from V and 2 bases from J, with 15 bases in between. Germline assignment: CDR1 SGHAT and CDR2 FQNNGV. CDR3 in amino acids: CASSNPGPPQETQYF. The DNA of the CDR3 is TGTGCCAGCAGCAATCCGGGACCACCACAAGAGACCCAGTACTTC. Combining the CDR3 with reference TRBV11-2 and TRBJ2-5 gives the whole variable domain EAGVAQSPRYKIIEKRQSVAFWCNPISGHATLYWYQQILGQGPKLLIQFQNNGVVDDSQLPKDRFSAERLKGVDSTLKIQPAKLEDSAVYLCASSNPGPPQETQYFGPGTRLLVL.

The rearrangement joins TRBV18 to TRBJ2-5; TRBD1 aligns across 7 bases. Germline loops: CDR1 KGHSH, CDR2 LQKENI. The CDR3 runs to 14 residues. V dropped 0 bases and J dropped 5; count of bases not matched to a gene: 3. The CDR3 bases are TGTGCCAGCTCACCACCGGGCAGGGGGGAGACCCAGTACTTC. It encodes CASSPPGRGETQYF.

Note on this clone: Distinct nucleotide sequences in the sample also encode this CDR3. This chain connects TRBV7-9 to TRBJ2-1, with 8 nucleotides matching TRBD1. This CDR3 spans 14 amino acids. The germline V gene encodes CDR1 SEHNR and CDR2 FQNEAQ (reference sequence). V lost 1 base and J lost 6; bases outside the gene matches: 2. CDR3 loop: CASSLGQGANEQFF. The CDR3 DNA reads as TGTGCCAGCAGCTTAGGGCAGGGGGCCAATGAGCAGTTCTTC.

The genes are TRBV9 and TRBJ2-3; D is undetermined. The V gene's germline CDR1 is SGDLS and CDR2 YYNGEE. With 0 bases removed from V and 0 bases from J, the gap between germline ends came to 5 bases. CDR3 length: 14 amino acids. CDR3 DNA: TGTGCCAGCAGCGTAGTGCCGAGCACAGATACGCAGTATTTT. Its protein is CASSVVPSTDTQYF.

In DNA form, the CDR3 reads TGCGCCAGCAGCCGGACCCAGAACACCGGGGAGCTGTTTTTT. It specifies CASSRTQNTGELFF. The rearrangement joins TRBV5-1 to TRBJ2-2; D gene unclear. Germline V gives CDR1 SGHRS, CDR2 YFSETQ. This CDR3 contains 14 residues. The ends were cut back, 4 bases at V and 1 base at J, with 8 bases in the middle.

The chain couples TRBV9 to TRBJ2-2; 7 bases fit TRBD2. Per germline, CDR1 SGDLS and CDR2 YYNGEE. The length of the CDR3 is 15 residues. Trimming at V came to 3 bases and at J to 4 bases, leaving 6 bases not matched to a gene. In DNA form, the CDR3 reads TGTGCCAGCAGCGCAGCGGGAACATCCACCGGGGAGCTGTTTTTT. This gives the protein CASSAAGTSTGELFF.

This clone was seen more than once but under ten times. V usage is TRBV30 and J usage is TRBJ1-2, with D unclear. The CDR3 has 11 residues. Germline V lookup: CDR1 GTSNPN, CDR2 SVGIG (reference sequence). The V end was cut by 5 bases, the J end by 9 bases, with 13 bases between. As DNA, the CDR3 is TGTGCCTGGCGGATATTATCGAGCTACACCTTC. This sequence encodes CAWRILSSYTF. The full variable domain, rest sourced from reference TRBV30 and TRBJ1-2, is SQTIHQWPATLVQPVGSPLSLECTVEGTSNPNLYWYRQAAGRGLQLLFYSVGIGQISSEVPQNLSASRPQDRQFILSSKKLLLSDSGFYLCAWRILSSYTFGSGTRLTVV.